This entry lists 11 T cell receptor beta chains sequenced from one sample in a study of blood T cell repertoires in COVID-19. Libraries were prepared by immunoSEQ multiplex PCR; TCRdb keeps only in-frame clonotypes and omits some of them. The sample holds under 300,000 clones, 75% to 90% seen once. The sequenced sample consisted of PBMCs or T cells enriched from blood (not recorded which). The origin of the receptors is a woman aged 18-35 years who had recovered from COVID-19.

The DNA for the CDR3 is TGTGCCAGCTCACCTGGGACAGAAGCTAACTATGGCTACACCTTC. Translation gives CASSPGTEANYGYTF. J is TRBJ1-2 and V is TRBV18, with TRBD1 matching 7 bases. Losses at the gene ends were 3 bases for V and 0 bases for J; bases not matched to a gene: 4. Germline CDR1 KGHSH, CDR2 LQKENI. The CDR3 covers 15 residues.

The chain's CDR3 is CSARAPDTQYF. DNA of the CDR3: TGCAGTGCTAGGGCCCCCGATACGCAGTATTTT. This chain uses TRBV20-1 with TRBJ2-3, with D unclear. Between the trimmed V and J ends, which lost 3 bases and 6 bases, there was a span of 7 bases. This CDR3 contains 11 residues. CDR1 and CDR2 (germline): DFQATT, SNEGSKA (reference sequence).

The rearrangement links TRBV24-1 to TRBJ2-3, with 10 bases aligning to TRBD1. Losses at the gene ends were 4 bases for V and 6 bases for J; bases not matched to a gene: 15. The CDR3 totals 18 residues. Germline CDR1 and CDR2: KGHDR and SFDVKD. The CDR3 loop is CATSDPRQGAGNEDTQYF. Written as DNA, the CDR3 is TGTGCCACCAGTGACCCAAGACAGGGGGCTGGCAATGAGGATACGCAGTATTTT.

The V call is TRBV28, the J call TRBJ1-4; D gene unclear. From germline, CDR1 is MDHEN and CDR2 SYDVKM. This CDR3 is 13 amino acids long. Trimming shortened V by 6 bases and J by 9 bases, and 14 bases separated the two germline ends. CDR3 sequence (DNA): TGTGCCAGCAGCGGGGATGGGTGGCAAAAACTGTTTTTT. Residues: CASSGDGWQKLFF.

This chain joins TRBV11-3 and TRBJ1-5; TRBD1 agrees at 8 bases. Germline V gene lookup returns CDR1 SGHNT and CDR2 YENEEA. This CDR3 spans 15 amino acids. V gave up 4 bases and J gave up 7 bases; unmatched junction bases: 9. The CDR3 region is CASSCGQGGGQPQHF. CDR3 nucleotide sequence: TGTGCCAGCAGCTGTGGACAGGGAGGAGGCCAGCCCCAGCATTTT.

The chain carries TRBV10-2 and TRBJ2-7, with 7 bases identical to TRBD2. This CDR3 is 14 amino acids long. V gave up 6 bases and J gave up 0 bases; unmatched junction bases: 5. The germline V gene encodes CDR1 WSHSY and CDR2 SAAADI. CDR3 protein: CASRGGTGSYEQYF. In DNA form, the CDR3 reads TGCGCCAGCAGGGGGGGGACGGGCTCCTACGAGCAGTACTTC.

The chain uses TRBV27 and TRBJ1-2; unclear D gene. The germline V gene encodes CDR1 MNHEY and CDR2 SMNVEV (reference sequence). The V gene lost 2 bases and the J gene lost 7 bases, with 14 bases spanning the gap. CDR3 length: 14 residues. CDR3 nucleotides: TGTGCCAGCAGTTTAAGTATTCCGCCGGTTGGCTACACCTTC. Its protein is CASSLSIPPVGYTF.

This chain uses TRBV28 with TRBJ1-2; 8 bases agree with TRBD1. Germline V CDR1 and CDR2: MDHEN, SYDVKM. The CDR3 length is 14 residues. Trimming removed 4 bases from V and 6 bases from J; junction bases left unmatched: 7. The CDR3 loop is CASSSRQGNDGYTF. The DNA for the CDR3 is TGTGCCAGCAGTTCCCGACAGGGGAACGATGGCTACACCTTC.

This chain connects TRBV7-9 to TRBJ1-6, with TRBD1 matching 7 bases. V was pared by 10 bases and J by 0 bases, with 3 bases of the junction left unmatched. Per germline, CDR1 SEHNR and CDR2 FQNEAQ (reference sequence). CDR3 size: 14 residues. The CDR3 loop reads CATGTDSYNSPLHF. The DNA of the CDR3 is TGTGCCACCGGGACAGACTCCTATAATTCACCCCTCCACTTT.

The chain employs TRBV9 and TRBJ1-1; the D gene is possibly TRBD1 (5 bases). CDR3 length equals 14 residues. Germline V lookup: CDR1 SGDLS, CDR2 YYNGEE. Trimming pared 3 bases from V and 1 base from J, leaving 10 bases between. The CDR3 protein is CASSALTANTEAFF. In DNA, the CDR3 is TGTGCCAGCAGCGCATTGACAGCGAACACTGAAGCTTTCTTT.

The CDR3 spells CASSQSKGGPSSGANVLTF. The CDR3, as DNA: TGCGCCAGCAGTCAATCCAAGGGAGGGCCGAGCTCTGGGGCCAACGTCCTGACTTTC. The chain couples TRBV23-1 to TRBJ2-6; TRBD2 agrees at 7 bases. TRBV23-1 is identified as an open reading frame with a role that is uncertain. This CDR3 is built from 19 residues. J gave up 0 bases and V 0 bases, and 8 bases lay outside the gene matches.